These T cell receptor beta chains were read from a single sample in a study of yellow fever vaccine responses in identical twins. TCRdb itself ran the RT-PCR reads through MiXCR, one entry per CDR3 protein. Among about 19,000 distinct CDR3 sequences listed, less than 70% were seen once. The starting material was T cells from blood (PBMCs), unsorted or a sorted subset (not recorded which), obtained before or after yellow fever vaccination (not recorded which). The origin of the receptors is a young woman who received the yellow fever vaccine. CDR3s include the opening cysteine and the closing phenylalanine or tryptophan. Each record gives: J gene, V gene, D gene, clone size, CDR3 protein, CDR3 DNA. D genes are given only for firm matches. Some rows mark clone size as missing; the rest say once, few, many or name a class of expanded clone.

TRBJ2-5	TRBV3-1	-	-	CASSRPGFQETQYF	TGTGCCAGCAGCCGGCCGGGGTTCCAAGAGACCCAGTACTTC
TRBJ2-2	TRBV15	-	-	CATSRDRDGELFF	TGTGCCACCAGCAGAGATCGTGACGGGGAGCTGTTTTTT
TRBJ1-2	TRBV5-1	-	-	CASSPEGNYGYTF	TGCGCCAGCAGCCCCGAGGGGAACTATGGCTACACCTTC
TRBJ2-1	TRBV7-3	-	-	CASSLAGTDYNEQFF	TGTGCCAGCAGCTTAGCGGGGACAGATTACAATGAGCAGTTCTTC
TRBJ2-2	TRBV6-4	TRBD1	few	CASSDSTGAAGELFF	TGTGCCAGCAGTGACTCGACAGGGGCAGCCGGGGAGCTGTTTTTT
TRBJ1-3	TRBV6-5	-	-	CASSYSSLGNTIYF	TGTGCCAGCAGTTACTCGTCACTAGGAAACACCATATATTTT
TRBJ1-1	TRBV7-6	-	once	CASSFSQGLSTEAFF	TGTGCCAGCAGCTTCTCCCAGGGGCTTAGCACTGAAGCTTTCTTT
TRBJ2-2	TRBV6-1	-	-	CASSQQTDTGELFF	TGTGCCAGCAGTCAACAGACAGACACCGGGGAGCTGTTTTTT
TRBJ1-1	TRBV28	-	-	CASSLGLGRGEAFF	TGTGCCAGCAGTTTGGGTCTGGGGCGAGGTGAAGCTTTCTTT
TRBJ1-5	TRBV27	TRBD1	-	CASSLYTPQGANQPQHF	TGTGCCAGCAGTTTATATACCCCCCAGGGGGCCAATCAGCCCCAGCATTTT
TRBJ2-1	TRBV11-3	-	-	CASSGGGFGGPIEQFF	TGTGCCAGCAGCGGCGGTGGCTTCGGGGGGCCCATTGAGCAGTTCTTC
TRBJ1-2	TRBV14	-	once	CASSQLGTGGLYGYTF	TGTGCCAGCAGCCAACTCGGGACGGGAGGCCTCTATGGCTACACCTTC
TRBJ2-3	TRBV19	TRBD2	-	CASLGLASTDTQYF	TGTGCCAGTCTCGGACTAGCGAGCACAGATACGCAGTATTTT
TRBJ2-7	TRBV20-1	-	-	CSAPGLSYEQYF	TGCAGTGCTCCGGGACTGTCCTACGAGCAGTACTTC
TRBJ2-3	TRBV4-2	TRBD1	-	CASSQAGTGEVDTQYF	TGTGCCAGCAGCCAGGCCGGGACAGGGGAGGTGGATACGCAGTATTTT
TRBJ2-1	TRBV6-4	TRBD2	-	CASSDGETSGASEQFF	TGTGCCAGCAGTGACGGGGAGACTAGCGGGGCTAGCGAGCAGTTCTTC
TRBJ2-7	TRBV12-3/TRBV12-4	-	-	CASSLGESSYEQYF	TGTGCCAGCAGTTTGGGGGAGAGCTCCTACGAGCAGTACTTC
TRBJ2-2	TRBV10-1	-	-	CASGKADYTGELFF	TGCGCCAGTGGGAAAGCGGATTACACCGGGGAGCTGTTTTTT
TRBJ2-4	TRBV10-3	-	once	CAISESGMGIQYF	TGTGCCATCAGTGAGTCAGGGATGGGCATTCAGTACTTC
TRBJ2-5	TRBV20-1	TRBD2	-	CSAETSGIGETQYF	TGCAGTGCTGAGACTAGCGGGATTGGGGAGACCCAGTACTTC
TRBJ2-7	TRBV2	TRBD2	-	CASSESVAGGYEQYF	TGTGCCAGCAGTGAGTCGGTAGCGGGAGGGTACGAGCAGTACTTC
TRBJ2-3	TRBV21-1	-	-	CASSKDPGQGPYTQYF	TGTGCCAGCAGCAAAGATCCGGGACAGGGTCCATATACGCAGTATTTT
TRBJ1-1	TRBV7-6	-	few	CASSLQGGNTEAFF	TGTGCCAGCAGCCTCCAAGGAGGGAACACTGAAGCTTTCTTT
TRBJ1-2	TRBV7-6	-	-	CATSGDHYGYTF	TGTGCCACCTCTGGGGACCACTATGGCTACACCTTC
TRBJ2-3	TRBV2	TRBD2	few	CASSAGTSGRAKGDTQYF	TGTGCCAGCAGCGCTGGGACTAGCGGGAGGGCCAAGGGAGATACGCAGTATTTT
TRBJ1-5	TRBV5-6	-	-	CASSQRPNQPQHF	TGTGCCAGCAGCCAGAGACCAAATCAGCCCCAGCATTTT
TRBJ2-1	TRBV7-2	TRBD2	few	CASSTSGGAFHEQFF	TGTGCCAGCAGCACTAGCGGGGGGGCCTTCCATGAGCAGTTCTTC
TRBJ2-6	TRBV4-2	-	-	CASSQEEPGANVLTF	TGTGCCAGCAGCCAAGAAGAACCTGGGGCCAACGTCCTGACTTTC
TRBJ1-1	TRBV2	-	-	CASSDSPDTEAFF	TGTGCCAGCAGTGACAGCCCTGACACTGAAGCTTTCTTT
TRBJ2-1	TRBV28	TRBD1	few	CATDRESSYNEQFF	TGTGCCACGGACAGGGAAAGCTCCTACAATGAGCAGTTCTTC
TRBJ2-1	TRBV20-1	-	few	CSARQGQSTYNEQFF	TGCAGTGCTAGACAAGGACAGAGCACCTACAATGAGCAGTTCTTC
TRBJ1-6	TRBV5-5	-	few	CASSLIWDSPLHF	TGTGCCAGCAGCTTGATCTGGGATTCACCCCTCCACTTT
TRBJ2-1	TRBV29-1	TRBD1	few	CSVDFDRVYNEQFF	TGCAGCGTTGATTTCGACAGGGTCTACAATGAGCAGTTCTTC
TRBJ1-3	TRBV19	-	-	CASRWCGNTIYF	TGTGCCAGTAGGTGGTGTGGAAACACCATATATTTT
TRBJ2-3	TRBV5-6	-	-	CASSLAHPRDTQYF	TGTGCCAGCAGCTTGGCCCACCCCCGGGATACGCAGTATTTT
TRBJ2-3	TRBV2	-	-	CASSEMRGSTDTQYF	TGTGCCAGCAGTGAAATGAGAGGTAGCACAGATACGCAGTATTTT
TRBJ2-1	TRBV9	TRBD2	-	CASTTGSGGNEQFF	TGTGCCAGCACCACTGGTAGCGGGGGTAATGAGCAGTTCTTC
TRBJ1-2	TRBV10-3	TRBD1	-	CAITFGQGGDYGYTF	TGTGCCATCACTTTTGGACAGGGTGGGGACTATGGCTACACCTTC
TRBJ2-3	TRBV6-4	-	few	CASSGTGQSDTQYF	TGTGCCAGCAGTGGCACCGGACAGTCGGATACGCAGTATTTT
TRBJ1-2	TRBV9	TRBD1	once	CASSLTGDYGYTF	TGTGCCAGCAGCCTGACAGGGGACTATGGCTACACCTTC
TRBJ2-4	TRBV2	-	-	CAGGENIQYF	TGTGCCGGCGGAGAAAACATTCAGTACTTC
TRBJ2-7	TRBV18	-	-	CASSPPVDSYEQYF	TGTGCCAGCTCACCTCCGGTCGACTCCTACGAGCAGTACTTC
TRBJ1-2	TRBV2	TRBD1	few	CASTLRRQGDYGYTF	TGTGCCAGCACCTTGAGGCGACAGGGAGACTATGGCTACACCTTC
TRBJ2-5	TRBV2	TRBD2	-	CASKERDWETQYF	TGTGCCAGCAAGGAGCGGGATTGGGAGACCCAGTACTTC
TRBJ1-5	TRBV29-1	-	-	CSVEFGLNQPQHF	TGCAGCGTTGAGTTTGGGTTGAATCAGCCCCAGCATTTT
TRBJ2-7	TRBV11-3	-	few	CASSLVPELGVYEQYF	TGTGCCAGCAGCTTAGTTCCGGAACTAGGGGTCTACGAGCAGTACTTC
TRBJ2-3	TRBV18	-	-	CASSPTTQGSTDTQYF	TGTGCCAGCTCACCAACTACCCAGGGAAGCACAGATACGCAGTATTTT
TRBJ1-1	TRBV20-1	-	-	CSGSEGQREAFF	TGCAGTGGAAGCGAAGGGCAGAGGGAAGCTTTCTTT
TRBJ2-5	TRBV7-3	-	-	CASSLTLTQETQYF	TGTGCCAGCAGCTTAACACTAACCCAAGAGACCCAGTACTTC
TRBJ2-6	TRBV18	TRBD1	once	CASSTGTALWGANVLTF	TGTGCCAGCTCAACCGGGACAGCTCTTTGGGGGGCCAACGTCCTGACTTTC
TRBJ2-1	TRBV29-1	-	-	CSVEMGGAGNEQFF	TGCAGCGTTGAAATGGGGGGCGCTGGCAATGAGCAGTTCTTC
TRBJ2-3	TRBV7-9	TRBD2	few	CASSPRLAEGDTQYF	TGTGCCAGCAGCCCTCGACTAGCGGAGGGGGATACGCAGTATTTT
TRBJ2-7	TRBV12-3/TRBV12-4	TRBD2	-	CASSRTSYEQYF	TGTGCCAGCAGTCGGACTAGCTACGAGCAGTACTTC
TRBJ1-5	TRBV20-1	-	-	CSAAGSNQPQHF	TGCAGTGCGGCGGGTAGCAATCAGCCCCAGCATTTT